Each of the 17 T cell receptor beta chains below was sequenced from the same sample in a study of regulatory T cells in long-lasting Graves disease. According to the study, TCR beta libraries were built with iRepertoire HTBI primers and CDR3-region Arm-PCR. TCRdb re-analysed the multiplex PCR reads in MiXCR, keeping a single row per CDR3 protein. The sample contains 650,000 to 850,000 distinct CDR3 sequences, 25% to 35% of which appear only once. Time point: persistent/refractory GD, antithyroid drugs over 5 years with positive TRAb. PBMC RNA was the source of the TCR library. The sequencing used peripheral blood mononuclear cells (PBMCs), collected when the disease was refractory, from a patient treated with antithyroid drugs. These receptors all stem from a female donor with Graves disease.

This clonotype was detected a few times. The chain is built from TRBV20-1 and TRBJ1-6; tentatively, D is TRBD1 (6 bases). The CDR3 contains 13 residues. Germline CDR1 and CDR2: DFQATT and SNEGSKA (reference sequence). V was cut by 5 bases and J by 8 bases, with 13 bases left in between. CDR3 sequence: CSAGFNRDSPLHF. The CDR3 coding sequence is TGCAGTGCTGGATTCAACAGGGATTCACCCCTCCACTTT.

This sequence joins TRBV2 and TRBJ2-2, with D uncertain. V lost 0 bases, J lost 8 bases, and 10 bases lay in between. The CDR3 is made up of 14 amino acids. CDR1 is SNHLY and CDR2 is FYNNEI in the germline V gene. CDR3 protein: CASSEARHRGELFF. CDR3 DNA: TGTGCCAGCAGTGAAGCGCGGCACCGAGGGGAGCTGTTTTTT.

This chain uses TRBV11-2 with TRBJ1-2, with no clear D. Trimming cost V 8 bases and J 1 base, with 11 bases left between them. CDR1 and CDR2 (germline): SGHAT, FQNNGV. The CDR3 contains 13 residues. In DNA, the CDR3 is TGTGCCAGCGCACCCGGGAGTAACTATGGCTACACCTTC. Its protein product is CASAPGSNYGYTF.

The CDR3 bases are TGCAGTGCCCCTTCGGGACACCCGGCGGGGGAGCAGTACTTC. Translation gives CSAPSGHPAGEQYF. The V call is TRBV20-1, the J call TRBJ2-7, with D perhaps assigned TRBD1 or TRBD2 (6 bases each). Trimming left V 6 bases short and J 7 bases short, with 22 bases between. The CDR3 contains 14 residues. Germline V gene lookup returns CDR1 DFQATT and CDR2 SNEGSKA (reference sequence).

This clonotype was detected a few times. The chain links TRBV6-5 to TRBJ1-1, with D possibly matching TRBD1 (5 bases). The CDR3 covers 14 residues. Looked up from germline, CDR1 is MNHEY and CDR2 is SVGAGI. Trimming took off 3 bases at V and 8 bases at J, with 16 bases between the two ends. The CDR3 coding sequence is TGTGCCAGCAGTTATAACGGGGGGAAATGGGAAGCTTTCTTT. Its translation: CASSYNGGKWEAFF.

This rearrangement joins TRBV13 to TRBJ2-7; TRBD1 matches 8 bases. V trimming: 5 bases; J trimming: 3 bases; junction bases outside the gene matches: 9. This CDR3 comprises 15 residues. Germline lookup yields CDR1 PRHDT and CDR2 FYEKMQ (reference sequence). CDR3 protein: CASSQDRASLYEQYF. In DNA, the CDR3 is TGTGCCAGCAGCCAGGACAGGGCCTCCCTCTACGAGCAGTACTTC.

V is TRBV13 and J is TRBJ2-7, with 7 bases matching TRBD2. The CDR3 loop spans 16 amino acids. V was pared by 5 bases and J by 4 bases, with 14 bases of the junction left unmatched. CDR1 is PRHDT and CDR2 is FYEKMQ in the germline V gene (reference sequence). CDR3 nucleotide sequence: TGTGCCAGCAGCGCCCAGGGTGGCGGGAGACGGTACGAGCAGTACTTC. Translation gives CASSAQGGGRRYEQYF.

The chain links TRBV20-1 to TRBJ1-4, with D maybe TRBD1 (5 bases). CDR1 and CDR2 (germline): DFQATT, SNEGSKA (reference sequence). The CDR3 runs 12 residues. The V and J ends lost 5 bases and 7 bases respectively, with 11 bases between them. Here the CDR3 DNA reads TGCAGTGCTCAGGGTTGGGGTGAAAAACTGTTTTTT. This encodes CSAQGWGEKLFF.

This clonotype showed up many times. This chain uses TRBV2 with TRBJ2-7; TRBD2 is a possible D gene (6 bases). CDR1 SNHLY and CDR2 FYNNEI come from the germline V gene. The V end lost 4 bases, the J end lost 3 bases, and 13 bases lay between the germline ends. The length of the CDR3 is 14 residues. The CDR3 sequence: CASSVSVSGYEQYF. The CDR3 DNA sequence: TGTGCCAGCAGTGTTAGCGTTAGCGGCTACGAGCAGTACTTC.

At least ten counts were recorded for this clonotype. The V gene is TRBV2, the J gene TRBJ1-4; D is unclear. The germline V gene encodes CDR1 SNHLY and CDR2 FYNNEI. Trimming shortened V by 8 bases and J by 4 bases, and 11 bases separated the two germline ends. The CDR3 runs to 13 residues. The CDR3 coding sequence is TGTGCCAGCGGCGAGCAGCTTAATGAAAAACTGTTTTTT. It codes for CASGEQLNEKLFF.

The chain combines TRBV5-1 with TRBJ2-5, with D unresolved. Trimming left V 0 bases short and J 1 base short, with 13 bases between. The germline gives CDR1 SGHRS, CDR2 YFSETQ. This CDR3 comprises 16 residues. In nucleotides, the CDR3 is TGCGCCAGCAGCTTGGCCGTAGGAAGCACCCAAGAGACCCAGTACTTC. Protein sequence: CASSLAVGSTQETQYF. Looking up the rest from reference TRBV5-1 and TRBJ2-5 gives the full variable domain: KAGVTQTPRYLIKTRGQQVTLSCSPISGHRSVSWYQQTPGQGLQFLFEYFSETQRNKGNFPGRFSGRQFSNSRSEMNVSTLELGDSALYLCASSLAVGSTQETQYFGPGTRLLVL.

The V call is TRBV19, the J call TRBJ1-1; 7 bases fit TRBD1. Per the germline V gene, CDR1 is LNHDA and CDR2 is SQIVND (reference sequence). V shed 5 bases, J shed 3 bases, and the junction held 6 bases outside the gene matches. The CDR3 spans 14 residues. The CDR3 sequence: CASSYGQVDTEAFF. The CDR3 DNA reads TGTGCCAGTAGTTACGGACAGGTGGACACTGAAGCTTTCTTT.

This clonotype showed up just a few times. This sequence joins TRBV5-1 and TRBJ2-7; D might be TRBD1 (6 bases). This CDR3 comprises 15 residues. The V gene lost 4 bases and the J gene lost 4 bases, with 18 bases spanning the gap. Germline V gives CDR1 SGHRS, CDR2 YFSETQ. In nucleotides, the CDR3 is TGCGCCAGCAGCCTAAACCGGGACATCTTGTACGAGCAGTACTTC. Amino acids: CASSLNRDILYEQYF. The entire variable domain, with the rest obtained from reference TRBV5-1 and TRBJ2-7, is as follows: KAGVTQTPRYLIKTRGQQVTLSCSPISGHRSVSWYQQTPGQGLQFLFEYFSETQRNKGNFPGRFSGRQFSNSRSEMNVSTLELGDSALYLCASSLNRDILYEQYFGPGTRLTVT.

This clonotype was detected ten times or more. This chain joins TRBV6-1 and TRBJ1-2, with TRBD1 identical over 11 bases. Germline trimming cut 3 bases from V and 7 bases from J; bases unmatched to any gene: 13. The CDR3 contains 17 residues. Germline V CDR1 and CDR2: MNHNS, SASEGT. Written as DNA, the CDR3 is TGTGCCAGCAGTGAGATTCGGACAGGGGGCAAAGGAGGTGGCTACACCTTC. Translated, it gives CASSEIRTGGKGGGYTF.

V is TRBV28 and J is TRBJ1-4, with a tentative D call TRBD1 (5 bases). This CDR3 is 17 amino acids long. Trimming shortened V by 3 bases and J by 0 bases, and 14 bases separated the two germline ends. Germline CDR1 and CDR2: MDHEN and SYDVKM. The CDR3 nucleotides read TGTGCCAGCAGTTTGTTAGGGACGGACGCAACTAATGAAAAACTGTTTTTT. This translates into CASSLLGTDATNEKLFF.

V is TRBV19 and J is TRBJ1-1; D ambiguous. V shed 8 bases and J shed 2 bases, with 15 bases lying between them. This CDR3 has 14 residues. Germline-derived CDR1 and CDR2 are LNHDA and SQIVND (reference sequence). The CDR3 sequence is CASQFLNGNTEAFF. The CDR3 region has the DNA TGTGCCAGTCAATTTCTAAACGGAAACACTGAAGCTTTCTTT.

This clonotype was seen many times. The rearrangement links TRBV7-3 to TRBJ1-6; TRBD1 agrees at 10 bases. CDR1 SGHTA and CDR2 FQGTGA come from the germline V gene. The CDR3 totals 14 residues. V dropped 6 bases and J dropped 7; count of bases not matched to a gene: 3. CDR3 DNA sequence: TGTGCCAGCAGTTCGACAGGGGGCAATTCACCCCTCCACTTT. This sequence encodes CASSSTGGNSPLHF. Drawing the rest from reference TRBV7-3 and TRBJ1-6, the complete variable domain is GAGVSQTPSNKVTEKGKYVELRCDPISGHTALYWYRQSLGQGPEFLIYFQGTGAADDSGLPNDRFFAVRPEGSVSTLKIQRTERGDSAVYLCASSSTGGNSPLHFGNGTRLTVT.